This T cell receptor beta chain was captured by sequencing in a study of post-analysis software for immune sequencing data. Regarding this clonotype: What it recognizes is unknown.

Unique molecular identifiers featured in each of the TCR beta cDNA libraries. About 540,000 cDNA molecules were obtained from roughly 1 to 10 million T cells. MiXCR was run by TCRdb on the PCR reads, yielding one entry per CDR3 protein. Of about 680,000 distinct CDR3 sequences in the sample, 55% to 70% were seen once. General study points: In patients, TRBV5-6, TRBV5-1 and TRBV20-1 belonged to roughly 5 TRBV segments found more frequently than in controls.

This CDR3 has 18 residues. CDR1 SGDLS and CDR2 YYNGEE come from the germline V gene. Losses at the gene ends were 0 bases for V and 10 bases for J; bases not matched to a gene: 14. The V gene is TRBV9, the J gene TRBJ2-1; 12 bases are shared with TRBD1. The sequenced sample was blood. The TCR comes from a girl under 10 years old with multiple sclerosis. The chain's CDR3 is CASSVEGQGANFKIEQFF. For the CDR3, the DNA is TGTGCCAGCAGCGTAGAGGGACAGGGGGCGAACTTTAAGATAGAGCAGTTCTTC.